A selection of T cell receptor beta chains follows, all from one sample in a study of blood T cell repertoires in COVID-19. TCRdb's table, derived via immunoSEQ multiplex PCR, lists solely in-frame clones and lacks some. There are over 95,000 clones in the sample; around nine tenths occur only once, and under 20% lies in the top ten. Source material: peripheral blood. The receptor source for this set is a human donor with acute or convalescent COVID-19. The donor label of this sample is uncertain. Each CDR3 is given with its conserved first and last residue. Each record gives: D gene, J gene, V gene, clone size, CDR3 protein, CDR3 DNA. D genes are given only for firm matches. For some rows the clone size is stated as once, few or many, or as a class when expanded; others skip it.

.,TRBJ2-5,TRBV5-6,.,CASSFGLGQGRVTQYF,TGTGCCAGCAGCTTCGGGCTTGGCCAGGGCAGGGTGACCCAGTACTTC
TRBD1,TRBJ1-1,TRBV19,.,CASSTDRANTEAFF,TGTGCCAGTAGTACGGACAGGGCGAACACTGAAGCTTTCTTT
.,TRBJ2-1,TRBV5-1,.,CASSSPRAGSSYNEQFF,TGCGCCAGCAGCTCCCCCCGGGCGGGGAGCTCCTACAATGAGCAGTTCTTC
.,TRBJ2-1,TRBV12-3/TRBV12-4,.,CASSLAGVNEQFF,TGTGCCAGCAGCTTGGCCGGGGTCAATGAGCAGTTCTTC
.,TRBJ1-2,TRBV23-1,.,CASSQSPRISSYGYTF,TGCGCCAGCAGTCAATCCCCCAGGATAAGTAGCTATGGCTACACCTTC
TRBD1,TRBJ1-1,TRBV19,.,CASRWTGGSTEAFF,TGTGCCAGTAGGTGGACAGGGGGTTCCACTGAAGCTTTCTTT
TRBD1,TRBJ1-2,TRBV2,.,CASSPGPTGTYGYTF,TGTGCCAGCAGCCCCGGACCGACAGGGACCTATGGCTACACCTTC
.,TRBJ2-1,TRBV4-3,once,CASSQAVRMPVNEQFF,TGCGCCAGCAGCCAAGCTGTTCGCATGCCGGTCAATGAGCAGTTCTTC
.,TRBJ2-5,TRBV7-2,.,CASRSTRGGKETQYF,TGTGCCAGCAGATCTACTAGGGGGGGAAAAGAGACCCAGTACTTC
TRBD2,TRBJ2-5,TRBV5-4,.,CASSLAAGLIGETQYF,TGTGCCAGCAGCTTGGCCGCGGGACTAATCGGGGAGACCCAGTACTTC
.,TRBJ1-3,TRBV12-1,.,CASSSRDRGRPYLPCSGNTIYF,TGTGCCAGCAGCTCCAGGGACAGGGGGCGACCATATCTTCCCTGCTCTGGAAACACCATATATTTT
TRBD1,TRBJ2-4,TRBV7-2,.,CASSLAAQGAWDIQYF,TGTGCCAGCAGCTTAGCCGCCCAGGGGGCATGGGACATTCAGTACTTC
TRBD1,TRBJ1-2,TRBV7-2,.,CASSFPGMDRKDGYTF,TGTGCCAGCAGCTTCCCCGGGATGGACAGGAAGGATGGCTACACCTTC
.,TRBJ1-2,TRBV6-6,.,CASSTGSNYGYTF,TGTGCCAGCAGTACAGGGTCTAACTATGGCTACACCTTC
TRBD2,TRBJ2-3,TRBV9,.,CASSVASGGGTDTQYF,TGTGCCAGCAGCGTAGCTAGCGGGGGCGGCACAGATACGCAGTATTTT
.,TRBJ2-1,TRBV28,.,CASHTGGLYNEQFF,TGTGCCAGCCACACTGGCGGGTTGTACAATGAGCAGTTCTTC
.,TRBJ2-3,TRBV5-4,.,CASTLGPAPTDTQYF,TGTGCCAGCACCCTTGGGCCAGCTCCCACAGATACGCAGTATTTT
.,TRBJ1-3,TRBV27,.,CASSLSGGQAPGNTIYF,TGTGCCAGCAGTTTGTCGGGGGGGCAAGCTCCTGGAAACACCATATATTTT
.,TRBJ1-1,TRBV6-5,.,CASRRQSLMNTEAFF,TGTGCCAGCAGGAGACAGAGCCTCATGAACACTGAAGCTTTCTTT
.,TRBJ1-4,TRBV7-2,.,CASSQTTGFNEKLFF,TGTGCCAGCAGTCAAACGACGGGGTTCAATGAAAAACTGTTTTTT
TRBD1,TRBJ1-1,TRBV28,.,CASSRGGHTEAFF,TGTGCCAGCAGCCGAGGGGGCCACACTGAAGCTTTCTTT
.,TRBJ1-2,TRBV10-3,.,CAISGQDGGVYGYTF,TGTGCCATCAGTGGCCAAGACGGGGGGGTTTATGGCTACACCTTC
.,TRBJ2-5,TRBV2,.,CASRSGVKQETQYF,TGTGCCTCCAGAAGCGGAGTAAAACAAGAGACCCAGTACTTC
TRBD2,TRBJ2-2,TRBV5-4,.,CASSLGGLAGRVGELFF,TGTGCCAGCAGCTTGGGCGGACTAGCGGGGCGGGTCGGGGAGCTGTTTTTT
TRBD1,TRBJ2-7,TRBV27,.,CASTGGYEQYF,TGTGCCAGCACAGGGGGCTACGAGCAGTACTTC
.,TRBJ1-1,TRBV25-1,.,CASSPRSNTEAFF,TGTGCCAGCAGCCCGAGGTCGAACACTGAAGCTTTCTTT
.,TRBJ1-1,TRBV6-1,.,CASSDHPTGHTEAFF,TGTGCCAGCAGTGACCACCCTACAGGGCACACTGAAGCTTTCTTT
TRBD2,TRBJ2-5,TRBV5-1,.,CASSLASGGRQETQYF,TGCGCCAGCAGCTTGGCCAGCGGGGGACGGCAAGAGACCCAGTACTTC
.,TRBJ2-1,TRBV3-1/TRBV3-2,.,CASSQDIQSEQFF,TGTGCCAGCAGCCAAGATATCCAGTCTGAGCAGTTCTTC
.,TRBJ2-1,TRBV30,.,CAWMRGGNALFF,TGTGCCTGGATGCGGGGCGGGAATGCTTTGTTCTTC
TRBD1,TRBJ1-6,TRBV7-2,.,CASSLAQGGNSPLHF,TGTGCCAGCAGCTTAGCACAGGGGGGGAATTCACCCCTCCACTTT
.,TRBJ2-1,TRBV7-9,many,CASSPLDSLLFF,TGTGCCAGCAGCCCACTTGACAGTCTCTTGTTCTTC
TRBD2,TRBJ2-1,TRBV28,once,CASSFPTSGRTSSSYNEQFF,TGTGCCAGCAGTTTCCCCACTAGCGGGAGGACTAGTAGCTCCTACAATGAGCAGTTCTTC
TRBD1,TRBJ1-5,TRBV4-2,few,CASSRSGTGGGQPQHF,TGTGCCAGCAGCCGATCCGGGACAGGGGGCGGTCAGCCCCAGCATTTT
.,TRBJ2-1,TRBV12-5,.,CASGLGVGDNEQFF,TGTGCTAGTGGTTTGGGGGTAGGGGACAATGAGCAGTTCTTC
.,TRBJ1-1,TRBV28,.,CASSPGKPAFF,TGTGCCAGCTCCCCGGGAAAACCCGCTTTCTTT
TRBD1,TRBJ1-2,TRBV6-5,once,CASSPGDRPAGYTF,TGTGCCAGCAGTCCCGGGGACAGGCCGGCTGGCTACACCTTC
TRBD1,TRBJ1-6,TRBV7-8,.,CASSYAGTGLPLHF,TGTGCCAGCAGCTACGCCGGGACAGGGTTACCCCTCCACTTT
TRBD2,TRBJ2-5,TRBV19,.,CASGGVQETQYF,TGTGCCAGTGGGGGGGTGCAAGAGACCCAGTACTTC
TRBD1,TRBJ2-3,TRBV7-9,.,CASSPTLGQLTSTDTQYF,TGTGCCAGCAGCCCGACGCTGGGACAGCTCACTAGCACAGATACGCAGTATTTT
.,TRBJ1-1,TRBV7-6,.,CASRPLPDRLMNTEAFF,TGTGCCAGCAGACCACTACCGGACAGACTAATGAACACTGAAGCTTTCTTT
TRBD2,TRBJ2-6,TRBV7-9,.,CASSLAGGTGANVLTF,TGTGCCAGCAGCTTAGCGGGGGGGACTGGGGCCAACGTCCTGACTTTC
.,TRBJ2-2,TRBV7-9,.,CASSLSVNTGELFF,TGTGCCAGCAGCTTATCCGTTAACACCGGGGAGCTGTTTTTT
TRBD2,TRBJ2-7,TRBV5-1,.,CASSRGTNPSYEQYF,TGCGCCAGCAGCCGAGGGACTAACCCCTCCTACGAGCAGTACTTC
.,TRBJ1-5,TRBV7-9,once,CASSLGAGRLAQPQHF,TGTGCCAGCAGCTTAGGTGCGGGACGACTGGCCCAGCCCCAGCATTTT
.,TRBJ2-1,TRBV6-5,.,CASKEGSTSYNEQFF,TGTGCCAGCAAGGAAGGGAGTACCTCCTACAATGAGCAGTTCTTC
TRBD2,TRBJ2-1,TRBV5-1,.,CASSLGSGSYNEQFF,TGCGCCAGCAGCTTGGGTAGCGGGAGTTACAATGAGCAGTTCTTC
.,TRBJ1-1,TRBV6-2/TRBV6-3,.,CASSYSRNTEAFF,TGTGCCAGCAGTTACTCTAGGAACACTGAAGCTTTCTTT
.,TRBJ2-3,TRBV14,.,CASSPTWQETQYF,TGTGCCAGCAGCCCCACCTGGCAGGAAACGCAGTATTTT
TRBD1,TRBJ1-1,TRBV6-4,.,CASSLTGGMLSEAFF,TGTGCCAGCAGCCTGACAGGGGGAATGCTTTCTGAAGCTTTCTTT
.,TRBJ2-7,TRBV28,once,CASSDPQGSEQYF,TGTGCCAGCAGCGACCCACAGGGCTCCGAGCAGTACTTC
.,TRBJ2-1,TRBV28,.,CASSTFWRPETYNEQFF,TGTGCCAGCAGTACCTTCTGGCGGCCCGAAACCTACAATGAGCAGTTCTTC
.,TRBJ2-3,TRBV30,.,CAWGTGNEPDTQYF,TGTGCCTGGGGAACAGGGAATGAACCAGATACGCAGTATTTT
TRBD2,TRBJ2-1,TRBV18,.,CASSRAGVRGSRLNEQFF,TGTGCCAGCTCACGAGCGGGAGTTCGAGGGAGTCGCCTGAATGAGCAGTTCTTC
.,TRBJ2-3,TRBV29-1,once,CSVGGLADTQYF,TGCAGCGTTGGGGGGCTAGCAGATACGCAGTATTTT
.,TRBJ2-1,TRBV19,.,CASSVTRKWSGEQFF,TGTGCCAGTAGTGTGACTAGGAAATGGTCGGGTGAGCAGTTCTTC